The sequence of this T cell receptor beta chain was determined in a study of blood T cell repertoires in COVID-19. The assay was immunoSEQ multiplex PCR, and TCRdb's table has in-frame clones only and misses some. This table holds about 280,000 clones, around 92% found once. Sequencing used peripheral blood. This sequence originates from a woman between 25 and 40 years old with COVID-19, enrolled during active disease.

This chain's CDR3 is CASSLSGTTRDTEAFF. DNA of the CDR3: TGTGCCAGCAGCTTGAGCGGGACCACACGGGACACTGAAGCTTTCTTT. V and J are TRBV5-6 and TRBJ1-1; weak D call: TRBD1 (5 bases). Trimming left V 1 base short and J 3 bases short, with 16 bases between. This CDR3 is built from 16 residues. The V gene's germline CDR1 is SGHDT and CDR2 YYEEEE.